The sequence of this TCR beta chain was determined in a study of vaccination and CD4 T cells after COVID-19. Study context: Investigators stimulated cells with overlapping spike peptides drawn from SARS-CoV-2, HCoV-NL63, HCoV-OC43 and HCoV-229E.

Germline trimming cut 1 base from V and 9 bases from J; bases unmatched to any gene: 5. The V gene's germline CDR1 is LNHDA and CDR2 SQIVND (reference sequence). The CDR3 sequence is 15 residues long. With regard to this clonotype: Antigen: not known.

Described treatment: roughly 10-day PBMC culture with coronavirus spike peptide pools or control peptides (ViraFEST assay). The Oncomine TCR Beta short-read assay was what sequenced the DNA obtained from cultured CD4+ T cells. MiXCR was run by TCRdb on the PCR reads, yielding one entry per CDR3 protein. The table records under 8,000 distinct CDR3 sequences, about three fifths of them present only once. Sequencing was carried out using CD4+ T cells from blood, cultured in vitro. The clonotype comes from a human donor who had recovered from COVID-19. The chain joins TRBV19 to TRBJ2-1; TRBD2 agrees at 11 bases. The CDR3 sequence: CASSIVSGRAGEQFF. CDR3 sequence (DNA): TGTGCCAGTAGTATAGTTAGCGGGAGGGCCGGTGAGCAGTTCTTC.